This T cell receptor (beta chain) originates from a study of monozygotic twins with inflammatory bowel disease. Template switching incorporated UMIs with a 6-nucleotide sample barcode. TCRdb re-called the 5' RACE reads and catalogs CDR3 proteins one per entry, DNA excluded. Its listing shows a few hundred thousand distinct CDR3 sequences. The CDR3 spans 16 residues. Germline assignment: CDR1 MNHNS and CDR2 SASEGT. Sequenced sample: blood. The TCR sequence derives from a human donor with ulcerative colitis or Crohn's disease, or a healthy co-twin of an affected twin (not recorded which). The rearrangement links TRBV6-1 to TRBJ1-5; the D call of TRBD1 rests on TCRdb alone, since no DNA is present to check it. The CDR3: CASSSGVLTSNQPQHF.